This paragraph reports one T cell receptor beta chain. Since a much larger clone is just one base distant, this may be a read error. The sample belongs to a study of molecular identifiers for immune sequencing clone quantification. The CDR3 loop spans 15 amino acids. Trimming cost V 7 bases and J 0 bases, with 17 bases left between them. Germline-derived CDR1 and CDR2 are SGHRS and YFSETQ. Preparation methods for the bulk TCR libraries were those previously described, with listed TCR primers. Using its own MiXCR run on the PCR reads, TCRdb lists one record per CDR3 protein. The data hold approximately 500,000 distinct CDR3 sequences, with about 25% observed a single time.

The receptor was isolated from a human donor in good health. Some libraries in this study had Jurkat cell RNA spiked in. The gene calls are TRBV5-1 and TRBJ2-7; D tentatively fits TRBD1 or TRBD2 (5 bases each). The sequenced sample was naive CD8+ T cells from blood, with Jurkat cell RNA spiked in. Subset of the sample: FACS-sorted CD8+CD4-CCR7+CD45RA+ naive T cells. The CDR3 nucleotides are TGCGCCAGCGGGTCGGGGACCCAAAGCTCCTACGAGCAGTACTTC. It is translated as CASGSGTQSSYEQYF.